The 30 T cell receptor beta chains presented below share a single source sample, sequenced in a study of Ad26.COV2.S vaccination and SARS-CoV-2 variants. Treatment indicated: some 19 received Ad26.COV2.S at low or high dose, single or two shots; about 5 received placebo; per-sample allocation not given. Each sample was drawn 63 days after the first injection (of vaccine or placebo). Measured with immunoSEQ multiplex PCR; TCRdb has only the in-frame clones, and not every one. The profile shows a few hundred thousand clones, roughly 88% of them singletons. The material sequenced was peripheral blood, taken in a trial of Ad26.COV2.S vaccine versus placebo. All receptors come from a person between 18 and 60 years old who received the Ad26.COV2.S COVID-19 vaccine or a placebo.

The V gene is TRBV9, the J gene TRBJ2-1; no clear D. CDR1 and CDR2 (germline): SGDLS, YYNGEE. The CDR3 loop spans 14 amino acids. Trimming removed 0 bases at V and 6 bases at J, with 10 bases between. CDR3 in amino acids: CASSVVGRINEQFF. CDR3 in DNA: TGTGCCAGCAGCGTAGTCGGCCGTATCAATGAGCAGTTCTTC.

CDR3 nucleotide sequence: TGTGCCAGCTCACCAGGGATTAACTACGAGCAGTACTTC. Its protein is CASSPGINYEQYF. The chain carries TRBV18 and TRBJ2-7; D gene ambiguous. CDR3 length: 13 amino acids. The germline V gene encodes CDR1 KGHSH and CDR2 LQKENI. Trimming removed 2 bases at V and 3 bases at J, with 8 bases between.

This CDR3 reads CASSLDVARTQSSYEQYF. The CDR3 DNA sequence: TGTGCCAGCAGCTTAGACGTGGCCCGCACCCAAAGCTCCTACGAGCAGTACTTC. This rearrangement joins TRBV7-9 to TRBJ2-7; D is uncertain. Germline loops: CDR1 SEHNR, CDR2 FQNEAQ (reference sequence). The CDR3 is 18 amino acids. V was pared by 1 base and J by 0 bases, with 19 bases between.

The chain employs TRBV4-1 and TRBJ2-3; 9 bases line up with TRBD2. V was clipped by 2 bases and J by 2 bases; unmatched bases: 11. Germline CDR1 and CDR2: MGHRA and YSYEKL. There are 18 residues in the CDR3. The CDR3 spells CASSQRKVAGASTDTQYF. CDR3 bases: TGCGCCAGCAGCCAAAGGAAGGTAGCGGGGGCATCCACAGATACGCAGTATTTT.

CDR3 in amino acids: CASSLGRTGDTGELFF. The CDR3 DNA sequence: TGCGCCAGCAGCTTGGGCCGGACAGGGGACACCGGGGAGCTGTTTTTT. The chain recombines TRBV5-1 with TRBJ2-2; 9 positions agree with TRBD1. The CDR3 runs to 16 residues. V lost 0 bases to trimming and J lost 3 bases; unmatched junction nucleotides: 3. Germline V lookup: CDR1 SGHRS, CDR2 YFSETQ.

The rearrangement uses TRBV28 and TRBJ2-3; D gene unclear. Trimming took 5 bases from V and 0 from J, leaving 12 bases between them. Germline values: CDR1 MDHEN, CDR2 SYDVKM. The CDR3 is 15 residues long. CDR3 bases: TGTGCCAGCAGTGTAGGCGGCTCTAGCACAGATACGCAGTATTTT. Protein sequence: CASSVGGSSTDTQYF.

This rearrangement joins TRBV19 to TRBJ2-3; TRBD2 matches 7 bases. The CDR3 consists of 16 residues. The V segment lost 5 bases and the J segment 6 bases; nucleotides outside the gene matches: 14. Looked up from germline, CDR1 is LNHDA and CDR2 is SQIVND (reference sequence). CDR3 nucleotides: TGTGCCAGTAGTGGCCCTAGCGGCCCCCTCGGGGATACGCAGTATTTT. Translated, it gives CASSGPSGPLGDTQYF.

The chain is built from TRBV7-6 and TRBJ2-2, with TRBD2 identical over 13 bases. This CDR3 comprises 18 residues. V gave up 4 bases and J gave up 0 bases; unmatched junction bases: 5. Per germline, CDR1 SGHVS and CDR2 FNYEAQ. The CDR3 nucleotides read TGTGCCAGCAGCTCCGGACTAGCGGGGGTATCGAACACCGGGGAGCTGTTTTTT. Translation: CASSSGLAGVSNTGELFF.

The V gene is TRBV4-3, the J gene TRBJ2-5; 8 nucleotides align to TRBD2. Germline loops: CDR1 LGHNA, CDR2 YSLEER. V gave up 3 bases and J gave up 1 base; unmatched junction bases: 7. The CDR3 covers 16 residues. The CDR3 reads CASSHHRGTSQETQYF. The CDR3, as DNA: TGCGCCAGCAGCCATCATAGAGGGACTAGCCAAGAGACCCAGTACTTC.

CDR3 protein: CASSPLFRDKWRDTQYF. CDR3 DNA sequence: TGTGCCAGCAGTCCCCTCTTTCGGGACAAGTGGAGAGATACGCAGTATTTT. The chain employs TRBV28 and TRBJ2-3, with a possible D match to TRBD1 (6 bases). The CDR3 is 17 residues long. Deletions cut 5 bases from V and 5 bases from J, with 23 bases between. Germline loops: CDR1 MDHEN, CDR2 SYDVKM.

This clone was found once. The gene calls are TRBV30 and TRBJ1-1; the D is unclear. The germline CDR1 and CDR2 sequences are GTSNPN and SVGIG (reference sequence). This CDR3 contains 12 residues. V lost 5 bases to trimming and J lost 0 bases, with 7 bases between them. CDR3 DNA: TGTGCCTGGGGAGGTCTGAACACTGAAGCTTTCTTT. Translation gives CAWGGLNTEAFF.

The chain employs TRBV19 and TRBJ1-5; maybe TRBD1 (5 bases). The CDR3 has 13 amino acids. The germline V and J ends were trimmed by 5 bases and 6 bases, with 11 bases remaining between them. CDR1 and CDR2 (germline): LNHDA, SQIVND (reference sequence). The CDR3 reads CASSAGVVQPQHF. DNA for the CDR3: TGTGCCAGTAGTGCGGGGGTGGTTCAGCCCCAGCATTTT. Full variable domain (rest looked up from reference TRBV19 and TRBJ1-5): DGGITQSPKYLFRKEGQNVTLSCEQNLNHDAMYWYRQDPGQGLRLIYYSQIVNDFQKGDIAEGYSVSREKKESFPLTVTSAQKNPTAFYLCASSAGVVQPQHFGDGTRLSIL.

The chain is built from TRBV21-1 and TRBJ2-7; the D call in the table, TRBD1, was not verified against the DNA. TRBV21-1 is recorded as a pseudogene. This CDR3 region has 13 residues. Written as DNA, the CDR3 is TGTGCCAGCAGTTTCCGGGACACCTACGAGCAGTACTTC. Its translation is CASSFRDTYEQYF.

The chain couples TRBV19 to TRBJ1-4, with D possibly being TRBD1 (6 bases). The germline V gene has CDR1 LNHDA and CDR2 SQIVND (reference sequence). Trimming took 5 bases from V and 7 from J, leaving 14 bases between them. CDR3 length: 14 amino acids. In DNA, the CDR3 is TGTGCCAGTAGTCTGGGGGGCCCTGGTGAAAAACTGTTTTTT. Its protein product is CASSLGGPGEKLFF.

The chain employs TRBV12-3 or TRBV12-4 and TRBJ2-2, with D perhaps given as TRBD1 or TRBD2 (5 bases each). This CDR3 has 12 amino acids. Between the trimmed V and J ends, which lost 4 bases and 6 bases, there was a span of 6 bases. The CDR3 sequence: CASSWDAGELFF. For the CDR3, the DNA is TGTGCCAGCAGTTGGGACGCCGGGGAGCTGTTTTTT.

This clone was observed a single time. The V call is TRBV7-2, the J call TRBJ1-6, with D uncertain. Per germline, CDR1 SGHTA and CDR2 FQGNSA. The CDR3 runs 15 residues. V was clipped by 5 bases and J by 7 bases, with 15 bases between them. The DNA of the CDR3 is TGTGCCAGCAGCCCCCTCGGCAGGTCGAATTCACCCCTCCACTTT. Its translation is CASSPLGRSNSPLHF.

Only a few counts were recorded for this clone. The chain has TRBV6-5 and TRBJ1-2; no definite D call. Germline CDR1 and CDR2: MNHEY and SVGAGI. This CDR3 region has 13 residues. V was clipped by 8 bases and J by 4 bases, with 14 bases between them. CDR3 nucleotides: TGTGCCAGCCATCTTGCGGCGGGCTATGGCTACACCTTC. It yields the protein CASHLAAGYGYTF.

The genes are TRBV6-5 and TRBJ2-7, with 11 bases fitting TRBD1. Germline V lookup: CDR1 MNHEY, CDR2 SVGAGI. This CDR3 contains 16 residues. V lost 1 base to trimming and J lost 2 bases; unmatched junction nucleotides: 4. The CDR3 protein is CASSYLRGQGAYEQYF. The CDR3 DNA is TGTGCCAGCAGTTACTTGCGGGGACAGGGGGCCTACGAGCAGTACTTC.

Comments on this clone: The sample has other DNA sequences that encode this CDR3 too. The chain employs TRBV7-9 and TRBJ2-7, with 7 positions matching TRBD1. The length of the CDR3 is 13 residues. Germline V CDR1 and CDR2: SEHNR, FQNEAQ (reference sequence). V shed 1 base, J shed 4 bases, and the junction held 1 base outside the gene matches. CDR3 DNA sequence: TGTGCCAGCAGCTTAGACAGGGGATACGAGCAGTACTTC. Encoded protein: CASSLDRGYEQYF.

The DNA for the CDR3 is TGTGCCAGCAGTGGCGGAAACACCATATATTTT. Residues: CASSGGNTIYF. The rearrangement uses TRBV25-1 and TRBJ1-3; no reliable D call. In germline, CDR1 is MGHDK, CDR2 SYGVNS. Trimming removed 4 bases at V and 4 bases at J, with 2 bases between. The CDR3 length is 11 residues.

This chain links TRBV5-5 with TRBJ2-5; TRBD2 matches at 10 bases. CDR1 and CDR2 from the germline V gene are SGHKS and YYEKEE (reference sequence). After removal of 4 bases from V and 1 base from J, the junction contained 10 bases not matched to a gene. This CDR3 comprises 17 residues. The CDR3 protein is CASSANPLAGTQETQYF. The CDR3 coding sequence is TGTGCCAGCAGCGCCAACCCACTAGCGGGGACCCAAGAGACCCAGTACTTC.

This rearrangement joins TRBV5-6 to TRBJ2-2, with TRBD2 as a possible D gene (7 bases). Germline-derived CDR1 and CDR2 are SGHDT and YYEEEE. There are 16 residues in the CDR3. Trimming took off 4 bases at V and 6 bases at J, with 19 bases between the two ends. CDR3 coding DNA: TGTGCCAGCAGCCCCCTGAGCGGGGCAGGGGCCGGGGAGCTGTTTTTT. This encodes CASSPLSGAGAGELFF.

The chain is built from TRBV6-2 or TRBV6-3 and TRBJ1-2, with D perhaps TRBD1 (6 bases). The CDR3 length is 13 residues. The V gene lost 5 bases and the J gene lost 4 bases, with 11 bases spanning the gap. Germline CDR1 MNHEY, CDR2 SVGEGT. The CDR3, as DNA: TGTGCCAGCAGTCCGGGACAATTCTATGGCTACACCTTC. This translates into CASSPGQFYGYTF.

This clone was seen once. The chain carries TRBV4-3 and TRBJ2-7; TRBD1 is a possible D gene (6 bases). V dropped 0 bases and J dropped 3 bases, with 21 bases sitting between them. The CDR3 contains 18 residues. CDR1 is LGHNA, CDR2 YSLEER, per germline. In DNA, the CDR3 is TGCGCCAGCAGCCAAGATGTCGAGACAGGTCCGAAAATCTACGAGCAGTACTTC. Its translation: CASSQDVETGPKIYEQYF.

The CDR3 protein is CASSVGTGYGYTF. The CDR3 DNA reads as TGTGCCAGCAGCGTCGGAACAGGGTATGGCTACACCTTC. The chain combines TRBV9 with TRBJ1-2, with a weak D call TRBD1 (6 bases). Looked up from germline, CDR1 is SGDLS and CDR2 is YYNGEE. V dropped 2 bases and J dropped 5 bases, with 10 bases sitting between them. The CDR3 length is 13 residues.

This clone was recorded only once. The rearrangement links TRBV5-6 to TRBJ2-3; TRBD1 agrees at 7 bases. The CDR3 totals 16 residues. Germline-derived CDR1 and CDR2 are SGHDT and YYEEEE. V was pared by 4 bases and J by 0 bases, with 8 bases of the junction left unmatched. In DNA form, the CDR3 reads TGTGCCAGCAGCGCCCCCGACAGGGCTAGCACAGATACGCAGTATTTT. Translation: CASSAPDRASTDTQYF.

The rearrangement uses TRBV19 and TRBJ1-4; 7 nucleotides line up with TRBD1. Germline V gene sequence: CDR1 LNHDA, CDR2 SQIVND (reference sequence). The CDR3 sequence is 14 residues long. The ends lost 7 bases at V and 5 bases at J; junction bases unmatched: 7. CDR3 bases: TGTGCCAGTAACCGGGACAGCAGGAATGAAAAACTGTTTTTT. This encodes CASNRDSRNEKLFF.

The chain is built from TRBV21-1 and TRBJ2-7; the table's D call TRBD2 went unverified against the DNA. TRBV21-1 is classified as a pseudogene. This CDR3 has 17 amino acids. The CDR3: CASSSVGGGGDYYEQYF. The CDR3 bases are TGTGCCAGCAGCTCCGTCGGAGGGGGGGGCGATTACTACGAGCAGTACTTC.

The V and J genes are TRBV7-2 and TRBJ1-1; tentative D call: TRBD1 (5 bases). Germline CDR1 SGHTA, CDR2 FQGNSA. V was pared by 6 bases and J by 0 bases, with 11 bases between. The CDR3 has 14 amino acids. In nucleotides, the CDR3 is TGTGCCAGCAGTCTAACAGGAATGAACACTGAAGCTTTCTTT. Translation: CASSLTGMNTEAFF.

The chain is built from TRBV7-8 and TRBJ2-1, with 11 positions matching TRBD1. CDR3 length equals 15 residues. Germline assignment: CDR1 SGHVS and CDR2 FQNEAQ. Unmatched junction bases numbered 7, after V lost 5 bases and J lost 7 bases. DNA for the CDR3: TGTGCCAGCAGCCGAGGGACAGGGGGTAGTAATGAGCAGTTCTTC. The encoded protein is CASSRGTGGSNEQFF.